Each of the 25 T cell receptor beta chains below was sequenced from the same sample in a study of cytomegalovirus exposure and HLA in healthy donors. The primer mix had 60 Vbeta and 13 Jbeta primers. Generated by immunoSEQ multiplex PCR, the TCRdb table keeps only in-frame clones and is missing some. The table lists 110,000 to 150,000 clones, 70% of them singletons. The sequenced sample consisted of PBMCs. The receptor source for this set is a woman aged 55-75 years in good health and CMV-seropositive.

V usage is TRBV6-1 and J usage is TRBJ2-7; TRBD1 is a possible D gene (6 bases). Germline loops: CDR1 MNHNS, CDR2 SASEGT. This CDR3 has 15 amino acids. The V and J ends lost 6 bases and 4 bases respectively, with 19 bases between them. The CDR3 nucleotides read TGTGCCAGCAGGCCGGGGACACGCGCGCTTTACGAGCAGTACTTC. Translated: CASRPGTRALYEQYF.

CDR3 sequence reads: CASTPSGTSGRGGFNEQFF. CDR3 bases: TGTGCCAGCACTCCCTCCGGGACTAGCGGGAGGGGAGGGTTCAATGAGCAGTTCTTC. The chain couples TRBV5-4 to TRBJ2-1; 16 nucleotides align to TRBD2. J gave up 6 bases and V 6 bases, and 15 bases lay outside the gene matches. The CDR3 is made up of 19 amino acids. In germline, CDR1 is SGHNT, CDR2 YYREEE (reference sequence).

This clone was picked up one time. This rearrangement joins TRBV7-9 to TRBJ2-2, with D unclear. V lost 5 bases and J 5 bases, leaving 12 bases between the germline ends. Germline CDR1 reads SEHNR; CDR2 reads FQNEAQ (reference sequence). The CDR3 is 14 residues long. The CDR3 nucleotides read TGTGCCAGCAGCCGCCAACGAGAAACCGGGGAGCTGTTTTTT. This encodes CASSRQRETGELFF.

V usage is TRBV2 and J usage is TRBJ2-5; 8 nucleotides line up with TRBD1. The J call may be faulty, since TRBJ2-7 better matches the DNA end. Per germline, CDR1 SNHLY and CDR2 FYNNEI. The CDR3 is 15 amino acids. CDR3 in DNA: TGTGCCAGCAGTGAATCAAGGACAGGGAGCTACGAGCAGTACTTC. Amino acids: CASSESRTGSYEQYF.

This clone came up once. The chain carries TRBV4-2 and TRBJ2-3, with D hard to call. Germline assignment: CDR1 LGHNA and CDR2 YNFKEQ. This CDR3 is 14 amino acids long. V was trimmed by 0 bases and J by 6 bases, leaving 10 bases between them. The CDR3 nucleotides read TGTGCCAGCAGCCAAGATCTGGGCCTCGATACGCAGTATTTT. The encoded protein is CASSQDLGLDTQYF.

The chain joins TRBV30 to TRBJ2-2; D possibly corresponds to TRBD2 (7 bases). V lost 4 bases to trimming and J lost 0 bases, with 12 bases between them. CDR3 length: 15 amino acids. Germline V gene data show CDR1 as GTSNPN and CDR2 as SVGIG (reference sequence). CDR3 nucleotides: TGTGCCTGGACCAAGGGGGGGACGAACACCGGGGAGCTGTTTTTT. The encoded protein is CAWTKGGTNTGELFF.

The V and J genes are TRBV28 and TRBJ1-1; possibly TRBD1 for D (5 bases). The CDR3 covers 14 residues. Germline CDR1 is MDHEN and CDR2 is SYDVKM. V was clipped by 6 bases and J by 0 bases, with 11 bases between them. CDR3 amino acids: CASSKTVLNTEAFF. The CDR3 DNA reads as TGTGCCAGCAGCAAGACAGTTTTGAACACTGAAGCTTTCTTT. Drawing the rest from reference TRBV28 and TRBJ1-1, the complete variable domain is DVKVTQSSRYLVKRTGEKVFLECVQDMDHENMFWYRQDPGLGLRLIYFSYDVKMKEKGDIPEGYSVSREKKERFSLILESASTNQTSMYLCASSKTVLNTEAFFGQGTRLTVV.

The chain links TRBV19 to TRBJ2-3, with D possibly matching TRBD2 (6 bases). The CDR3 extends over 18 amino acids. V lost 0 bases and J 0 bases, leaving 16 bases between the germline ends. The germline V gene encodes CDR1 LNHDA and CDR2 SQIVND (reference sequence). CDR3 region: CASSIDRVSGSSTDTQYF. Here the CDR3 DNA reads TGTGCCAGTAGTATAGATCGGGTTAGCGGTTCTAGCACAGATACGCAGTATTTT.

The chain uses TRBV18 and TRBJ1-2; 8 positions match TRBD1. V lost 6 bases to trimming and J lost 5 bases; unmatched junction nucleotides: 11. This CDR3 region has 15 residues. CDR1 KGHSH and CDR2 LQKENI come from the germline V gene. CDR3 in DNA: TGTGCCAGCTCCCAAGGGACAGGTGTGCGATATGGCTACACCTTC. Protein product: CASSQGTGVRYGYTF.

The chain joins TRBV10-1 to TRBJ2-2; D gene ambiguous. CDR1 is WNHNN and CDR2 is SYGVQD in the germline V gene (reference sequence). Trimming shortened V by 7 bases and J by 2 bases, and 11 bases separated the two germline ends. This CDR3 is 14 amino acids long. CDR3 coding DNA: TGCGCCAGCAACCCAGGAACAAACACCGGGGAGCTGTTTTTT. This codes for CASNPGTNTGELFF.

The V call is TRBV18, the J call TRBJ2-7; no clear D. The germline CDR1 and CDR2 sequences are KGHSH and LQKENI. Trimming shortened V by 3 bases and J by 0 bases, and 9 bases separated the two germline ends. The CDR3 is 14 amino acids. As DNA, the CDR3 is TGTGCCAGCTCACCGGTATTACACTCCTACGAGCAGTACTTC. It specifies CASSPVLHSYEQYF.

The chain recombines TRBV7-3 with TRBJ1-2; weak D call: TRBD1 (5 bases). Germline-derived CDR1 and CDR2 are SGHTA and FQGTGA. V was trimmed by 2 bases and J by 5 bases, leaving 12 bases between them. This CDR3 is 14 amino acids long. CDR3 coding DNA: TGTGCCAGCAGCTTAGACAGTTTAGGATATGGCTACACCTTC. This gives the protein CASSLDSLGYGYTF.

CDR3: CASSPGRDTQYF. In nucleotides, the CDR3 is TGTGCCAGCTCACCAGGGAGAGATACGCAGTATTTT. The V and J genes are TRBV18 and TRBJ2-3, with D possibly being TRBD2 (5 bases). CDR1 is KGHSH and CDR2 is LQKENI in the germline V gene. V was pared by 2 bases and J by 5 bases, with 5 bases between. The CDR3 has 12 amino acids.

As DNA, the CDR3 is TGCAGCGGTAAACAGGGGGCTGAAGCTTTCTTT. This sequence encodes CSGKQGAEAFF. The V gene is TRBV29-1, the J gene TRBJ1-1, with TRBD1 identical over 8 bases. This CDR3 region has 11 residues. Germline V gene sequence: CDR1 SQVTM, CDR2 ANQGSEA. V shed 7 bases, J shed 6 bases, and the junction held 4 bases outside the gene matches.

This clone was detected only once. The chain joins TRBV27 to TRBJ2-3; 7 bases are shared with TRBD2. The CDR3 sequence is 16 residues long. Per germline, CDR1 MNHEY and CDR2 SMNVEV (reference sequence). Trimming cost V 4 bases and J 1 base; bases outside gene matches: 8. The CDR3 reads CASSSPRGGGTDTQYF. The DNA for the CDR3 is TGTGCCAGCAGTTCCCCGCGGGGAGGGGGCACAGATACGCAGTATTTT.

V is TRBV5-1 and J is TRBJ2-7; 9 nucleotides match TRBD2. From germline, CDR1 is SGHRS and CDR2 YFSETQ. This CDR3 has 14 amino acids. The V segment lost 3 bases and the J segment 7 bases; nucleotides outside the gene matches: 8. The CDR3 region is CASSSSGTTGEQYF. The CDR3 DNA is TGCGCCAGCAGCTCTAGCGGGACCACGGGGGAGCAGTACTTC.

The rearrangement links TRBV28 to TRBJ2-5; weak D call: TRBD1 (6 bases). CDR1 MDHEN and CDR2 SYDVKM come from the germline V gene. V was shortened by 3 bases and J by 1 base, with 9 bases between the two germline ends. The CDR3 extends over 14 amino acids. The CDR3 region is CASSLRTAQETQYF. CDR3 coding DNA: TGTGCCAGCAGTTTGCGGACAGCCCAAGAGACCCAGTACTTC. The full variable domain, rest sourced from reference TRBV28 and TRBJ2-5, is DVKVTQSSRYLVKRTGEKVFLECVQDMDHENMFWYRQDPGLGLRLIYFSYDVKMKEKGDIPEGYSVSREKKERFSLILESASTNQTSMYLCASSLRTAQETQYFGPGTRLLVL.

The chain uses TRBV2 and TRBJ2-7; 11 positions match TRBD2. The V gene end was trimmed by 5 bases and the J gene end by 6 bases; junction bases not matched to a gene: 12. CDR1 is SNHLY, CDR2 FYNNEI, per germline. The CDR3 spans 16 residues. The CDR3 is CASSTGLAVGVSEQYF. The CDR3, as DNA: TGTGCCAGCAGTACGGGACTAGCGGTGGGGGTCTCCGAGCAGTACTTC.

The chain links TRBV18 to TRBJ2-1, with 9 bases identical to TRBD2. From germline, CDR1 is KGHSH and CDR2 LQKENI. The CDR3 is made up of 16 amino acids. V shed 3 bases and J 0 bases; nucleotides not matched to a gene: 3. The chain's CDR3 is CASSPGLASSYNEQFF. The CDR3 coding sequence is TGTGCCAGCTCACCCGGACTAGCGAGCTCCTACAATGAGCAGTTCTTC.

This clone was recorded a few times. The rearrangement joins TRBV6-1 to TRBJ1-5, with D possibly being TRBD1 (6 bases). The CDR3 has 15 amino acids. CDR1 is MNHNS and CDR2 is SASEGT in the germline V gene. Trimming shortened V by 3 bases and J by 6 bases, and 15 bases separated the two germline ends. The CDR3 DNA follows: TGTGCCAGCAGTGAGGTAGGCAGGGGTTTTCAGCCCCAGCATTTT. Translation gives CASSEVGRGFQPQHF.

This clone was seen once. J is TRBJ1-4 and V is TRBV14, with TRBD1 as a possible D gene (6 bases). Trimming took off 5 bases at V and 5 bases at J, with 18 bases between the two ends. This CDR3 has 16 amino acids. Germline loops: CDR1 SGHDN, CDR2 FVKESK. The DNA of the CDR3 is TGTGCCAGCAGCTATGGACAGAAACCGGGGAATGAAAAACTGTTTTTT. This gives the protein CASSYGQKPGNEKLFF. Drawing the rest from reference TRBV14 and TRBJ1-4, the complete variable domain is EAGVTQFPSHSVIEKGQTVTLRCDPISGHDNLYWYRRVMGKEIKFLLHFVKESKQDESGMPNNRFLAERTGGTYSTLKVQPAELEDSGVYFCASSYGQKPGNEKLFFGSGTQLSVL.

The rearrangement joins TRBV29-1 to TRBJ2-2, with a weak D call TRBD1 (6 bases). Trimming took off 6 bases at V and 2 bases at J, with 13 bases between the two ends. Germline CDR1 reads SQVTM; CDR2 reads ANQGSEA. This CDR3 is built from 14 residues. Here the CDR3 DNA reads TGCAGCGTAGCAAGGACAGTCAACACCGGGGAGCTGTTTTTT. Translation: CSVARTVNTGELFF.

The V call is TRBV2, the J call TRBJ2-4; TRBD2 might be the D (5 bases). The V and J ends lost 10 bases and 0 bases respectively, with 13 bases between them. The length of the CDR3 is 14 residues. Germline CDR1 and CDR2: SNHLY and FYNNEI. This CDR3 is CAISGGLAKNIQYF. Here the CDR3 DNA reads TGTGCCATCTCTGGTGGACTAGCCAAAAACATTCAGTACTTC. The entire variable domain, with the rest obtained from reference TRBV2 and TRBJ2-4, is as follows: EPEVTQTPSHQVTQMGQEVILRCVPISNHLYFYWYRQILGQKVEFLVSFYNNEISEKSEIFDDQFSVERPDGSNFTLKIRSTKLEDSAMYFCAISGGLAKNIQYFGAGTRLSVL.

This sequence joins TRBV6-6 and TRBJ1-2; a weak D match, TRBD1 (5 bases). Germline CDR1 is MNHNY and CDR2 is SVGAGI (reference sequence). Trimming took 3 bases from V and 3 from J, leaving 11 bases between them. The CDR3 contains 14 residues. Here the CDR3 DNA reads TGTGCCAGCAGTTATGGGCAGGGTGACTATGGCTACACCTTC. Translated, it gives CASSYGQGDYGYTF.

The V and J genes are TRBV2 and TRBJ2-5; a weak D match, TRBD2 (6 bases). Trimming took off 10 bases at V and 1 base at J, with 13 bases between the two ends. The V gene's germline CDR1 is SNHLY and CDR2 FYNNEI. There are 13 residues in the CDR3. Here the CDR3 DNA reads TGTGCCAACACTGGGGGGTCCCAAGAGACCCAGTACTTC. It encodes CANTGGSQETQYF. Looking up the rest from reference TRBV2 and TRBJ2-5 gives the full variable domain: EPEVTQTPSHQVTQMGQEVILRCVPISNHLYFYWYRQILGQKVEFLVSFYNNEISEKSEIFDDQFSVERPDGSNFTLKIRSTKLEDSAMYFCANTGGSQETQYFGPGTRLLVL.